These T cell receptor beta chains were read from a single sample in a study of shared clonotypes between healthy human individuals. TCRdb keeps only in-frame clones here, not all; method: immunoSEQ multiplex PCR. The profile shows hundreds of thousands of clones, 90% to 98% of them singletons. Sequenced material: naive CD8+ T cells sorted from blood. These receptor sequences come from a man between 25 and 39 years old in good health. Each CDR3 is given with its conserved first and last residue. Each record gives: D gene, V gene, J gene, clone size, CDR3 DNA, CDR3 protein. D genes are given only for firm matches. Rows give clone size only sometimes, using once, few, many, or a class for an expanded clone.

D gene: TRBD2
V gene: TRBV7-9
J gene: TRBJ2-1
clone size: once
CDR3 DNA: TGTGCCAGCAGCTTAGGGGCGGCGGGGGGTAGCGGGATCAATGAGCAGTTCTTC
CDR3 protein: CASSLGAAGGSGINEQFF

D gene: -
V gene: TRBV6-6
J gene: TRBJ2-7
clone size: -
CDR3 DNA: TGTGCCAGCACCGTCGGGGACGAGCAGTACTTC
CDR3 protein: CASTVGDEQYF

D gene: -
V gene: TRBV7-9
J gene: TRBJ1-5
clone size: -
CDR3 DNA: TGTGCCAGCAGCCTTGGACCGATCAATCAGCCCCAGCATTTT
CDR3 protein: CASSLGPINQPQHF

D gene: -
V gene: TRBV18
J gene: TRBJ2-7
clone size: -
CDR3 DNA: TGTGCCAGCTCACCACGGCCCAGGCCCAGATCCTACGAGCAGTACTTC
CDR3 protein: CASSPRPRPRSYEQYF

D gene: TRBD2
V gene: TRBV27
J gene: TRBJ2-1
clone size: -
CDR3 DNA: TGTGCCAGCAGTTTAAGCGGGAGCAATGAGCAGTTCTTC
CDR3 protein: CASSLSGSNEQFF

D gene: TRBD2
V gene: TRBV4-3
J gene: TRBJ2-7
clone size: -
CDR3 DNA: TGCGCCAGCAGCCAGGGGACTAGCGGGACCGCGGGCGAGCAGTACTTC
CDR3 protein: CASSQGTSGTAGEQYF

D gene: TRBD1
V gene: TRBV2
J gene: TRBJ1-1
clone size: -
CDR3 DNA: TGTGCCAGCAGACTAGGACAGGGTATGGCTGAAGCTTTCTTT
CDR3 protein: CASRLGQGMAEAFF

D gene: -
V gene: TRBV29-1
J gene: TRBJ2-7
clone size: -
CDR3 DNA: TGCAGCGTTGAGGGGGAACTCACCTACGAGCAGTACTTC
CDR3 protein: CSVEGELTYEQYF

D gene: TRBD2
V gene: TRBV28
J gene: TRBJ2-3
clone size: -
CDR3 DNA: TGTGCCAGCAGTTTATACGCTTTGGGGACTAGCGAGGCTACGCAGTATTTT
CDR3 protein: CASSLYALGTSEATQYF

D gene: TRBD2
V gene: TRBV7-9
J gene: TRBJ2-1
clone size: once
CDR3 DNA: TGTGCCAGCAGCCCCCGCTGGGGGAGGGCCGAGGAGCAGTTCTTC
CDR3 protein: CASSPRWGRAEEQFF

D gene: -
V gene: TRBV10-1
J gene: TRBJ2-7
clone size: -
CDR3 DNA: TGCGCCAGCCCCCGAGGTATCAACGAGCAGTACTTC
CDR3 protein: CASPRGINEQYF

D gene: -
V gene: TRBV5-8
J gene: TRBJ2-2
clone size: -
CDR3 DNA: TGTGCCAGCGCGGGGACCCGGCGTCAGAACACCGGGGAGCTGTTTTTT
CDR3 protein: CASAGTRRQNTGELFF

D gene: -
V gene: TRBV10-3
J gene: TRBJ1-1
clone size: -
CDR3 DNA: TGTGCCATCAGTGGGCGGTCGATAAAAGGGACTGAAGCTTTCTTT
CDR3 protein: CAISGRSIKGTEAFF

D gene: TRBD1
V gene: TRBV14
J gene: TRBJ2-7
clone size: -
CDR3 DNA: TGTGCCAGCAGCCTAAGACCGGGACAGGGCCTCTACGAGCAGTACTTC
CDR3 protein: CASSLRPGQGLYEQYF

D gene: TRBD1
V gene: TRBV4-1
J gene: TRBJ2-5
clone size: -
CDR3 DNA: TGCGCCAGCAGCTTGACAGGGGGACGAATCGAGACCCAGTACTTC
CDR3 protein: CASSLTGGRIETQYF

D gene: -
V gene: TRBV11-2
J gene: TRBJ2-7
clone size: -
CDR3 DNA: TGTGCCAGCAGCTTTCTGAACAGTCAGCACTACGAGCAGTACTTC
CDR3 protein: CASSFLNSQHYEQYF

D gene: TRBD2
V gene: TRBV7-8
J gene: TRBJ2-7
clone size: -
CDR3 DNA: TGTGCCAGCAGCTTAGAGGCGGGAGTAGCGTACGAGCAGTACTTC
CDR3 protein: CASSLEAGVAYEQYF

D gene: -
V gene: TRBV5-4
J gene: TRBJ2-1
clone size: -
CDR3 DNA: TGTGCCAGCAGCTTGTTCCTACGAGACGTATACAATGAGCAGTTCTTC
CDR3 protein: CASSLFLRDVYNEQFF

D gene: -
V gene: TRBV27
J gene: TRBJ1-2
clone size: -
CDR3 DNA: TGTGCCAGCAGTGGTCCCCTAGGAGATGGCTACACCTTC
CDR3 protein: CASSGPLGDGYTF

D gene: -
V gene: TRBV29-1
J gene: TRBJ1-3
clone size: -
CDR3 DNA: TGCAGCGTCCTGGGGGACGGTCGAAACACCATATATTTT
CDR3 protein: CSVLGDGRNTIYF

D gene: TRBD1
V gene: TRBV6-4
J gene: TRBJ1-1
clone size: -
CDR3 DNA: TGTGCCAGCATCACCTGGGACAGTGAAGCTTTCTTT
CDR3 protein: CASITWDSEAFF

D gene: -
V gene: TRBV11-1
J gene: TRBJ2-2
clone size: -
CDR3 DNA: TGTGCCAGCAGCTCCTTTGGGGGAGGAGGCACCGGGGAGCTGTTTTTT
CDR3 protein: CASSSFGGGGTGELFF

D gene: -
V gene: TRBV27
J gene: TRBJ2-7
clone size: -
CDR3 DNA: TGTGCCAGCAGTTTTATGGGCTACGAGCAGTACTTC
CDR3 protein: CASSFMGYEQYF

D gene: -
V gene: TRBV9
J gene: TRBJ2-1
clone size: -
CDR3 DNA: TGTGCCAGCAGCTCTCCTCCGTCTATTCGGGATGCTTGGGGCTCCTACAATGAGCAGTTCTTC
CDR3 protein: CASSSPPSIRDAWGSYNEQFF

D gene: -
V gene: TRBV5-1
J gene: TRBJ2-7
clone size: -
CDR3 DNA: TGCGCCAGCAGCTTGGGGACAGGACTATACGAGCAGTACTTC
CDR3 protein: CASSLGTGLYEQYF

D gene: TRBD2
V gene: TRBV5-5
J gene: TRBJ2-2
clone size: once
CDR3 DNA: TGTGCCAGCAGCTTTGCGCGGGAGATCGGGGAGCTGTTTTTT
CDR3 protein: CASSFAREIGELFF

D gene: -
V gene: TRBV27
J gene: TRBJ2-7
clone size: -
CDR3 DNA: TGTGCCAGCAGTTACGCAGCTCCTACTTACGAGCAGTACTTC
CDR3 protein: CASSYAAPTYEQYF

D gene: -
V gene: TRBV7-2
J gene: TRBJ1-5
clone size: -
CDR3 DNA: TGTGCCAGCAGCTTAGCCGGTGGGTGGGGTAATCAGCCCCAGCATTTT
CDR3 protein: CASSLAGGWGNQPQHF

D gene: -
V gene: TRBV29-1
J gene: TRBJ2-3
clone size: -
CDR3 DNA: TGCAGCGTTGTTTGGGCCGACACAGATACGCAGTATTTT
CDR3 protein: CSVVWADTDTQYF

D gene: -
V gene: TRBV7-9
J gene: TRBJ2-7
clone size: -
CDR3 DNA: TGTGCCAGCAGCGGACGGACAGTAGACGAACAATACGAGCAGTACTTC
CDR3 protein: CASSGRTVDEQYEQYF

D gene: TRBD1
V gene: TRBV5-8
J gene: TRBJ1-5
clone size: -
CDR3 DNA: TGTGCCAGCAGTTGGACAGGGGGTGACAATCAGCCCCAGCATTTT
CDR3 protein: CASSWTGGDNQPQHF

D gene: TRBD2
V gene: TRBV27
J gene: TRBJ2-1
clone size: -
CDR3 DNA: TGTGCCAGCAGTCACCTAGCGGGAGGGTACAATGAGCAGTTCTTC
CDR3 protein: CASSHLAGGYNEQFF

D gene: TRBD1
V gene: TRBV9
J gene: TRBJ1-2
clone size: -
CDR3 DNA: TGTGCCAGCAGCGTAGCGACGGACAGGGAGGCCTATGGCTACACCTTC
CDR3 protein: CASSVATDREAYGYTF

D gene: TRBD2
V gene: TRBV9
J gene: TRBJ2-7
clone size: -
CDR3 DNA: TGTGCCAGCAGCTCCTCAGCGGGAGCCTACGAGCAGTACTTC
CDR3 protein: CASSSSAGAYEQYF

D gene: TRBD1
V gene: TRBV7-2
J gene: TRBJ2-7
clone size: -
CDR3 DNA: TGTGCCAGCAGCGGGTACAGGGACAGGGGGCGCGACGAGCAGTACTTC
CDR3 protein: CASSGYRDRGRDEQYF

D gene: -
V gene: TRBV27
J gene: TRBJ2-5
clone size: -
CDR3 DNA: TGTGCCAGCAGCAGCCGACGGAGAGGTACAGGGCAAGAGACCCAGTACTTC
CDR3 protein: CASSSRRRGTGQETQYF

D gene: -
V gene: TRBV5-1
J gene: TRBJ2-3
clone size: -
CDR3 DNA: TGCGCCAGCAGCTTGTGGACAGACCCTGCAGATACGCAGTATTTT
CDR3 protein: CASSLWTDPADTQYF

D gene: -
V gene: TRBV7-9
J gene: TRBJ2-7
clone size: -
CDR3 DNA: TGTGCCAGCAGCTACCTCGCGGGACGCAACTGGGAGCAGTACTTC
CDR3 protein: CASSYLAGRNWEQYF

D gene: -
V gene: TRBV7-9
J gene: TRBJ2-7
clone size: -
CDR3 DNA: TGTGCCAGCAGCTTAAGGGATTTGGGAGACATTGGGGACGAGCAGTACTTC
CDR3 protein: CASSLRDLGDIGDEQYF

D gene: -
V gene: TRBV29-1
J gene: TRBJ1-2
clone size: -
CDR3 DNA: TGCAGCGTTGAAGATCCGACAGAAGGCTACACCTTC
CDR3 protein: CSVEDPTEGYTF

D gene: TRBD2
V gene: TRBV2
J gene: TRBJ2-3
clone size: -
CDR3 DNA: TGTGCCAGGAGGACGTTAGCGGGAGATACGCAGTATTTT
CDR3 protein: CARRTLAGDTQYF

D gene: -
V gene: TRBV27
J gene: TRBJ2-7
clone size: -
CDR3 DNA: TGTGCCAGCAGTTTGGGCGGAAACTACGAGCAGTACTTC
CDR3 protein: CASSLGGNYEQYF

D gene: TRBD1
V gene: TRBV11-2
J gene: TRBJ2-1
clone size: -
CDR3 DNA: TGTGCCAGCACCCCCGGAGACAGGGATAATGAGCAGTTCTTC
CDR3 protein: CASTPGDRDNEQFF

D gene: -
V gene: TRBV15
J gene: TRBJ2-7
clone size: -
CDR3 DNA: TGTGCCACCAGCAGAGATCCGGGGGACGAGCAGTACTTC
CDR3 protein: CATSRDPGDEQYF

D gene: -
V gene: TRBV9
J gene: TRBJ1-2
clone size: -
CDR3 DNA: TGTGCCAGCAGCGGTAGATATGGCTACACCTTC
CDR3 protein: CASSGRYGYTF

D gene: -
V gene: TRBV7-9
J gene: TRBJ1-1
clone size: once
CDR3 DNA: TGTGCCAGCAGCTTCGGACGGGATCTTATGAACACTGAAGCTTTCTTT
CDR3 protein: CASSFGRDLMNTEAFF

D gene: -
V gene: TRBV5-1
J gene: TRBJ2-5
clone size: -
CDR3 DNA: TGCGCCAGCAGCCCCGCGGGACCTACCACCCAAGAGACCCAGTACTTC
CDR3 protein: CASSPAGPTTQETQYF

D gene: -
V gene: TRBV7-6
J gene: TRBJ2-3
clone size: -
CDR3 DNA: TGTGCCAGCAGCCTGGTCGGGAACACAGATACGCAGTATTTT
CDR3 protein: CASSLVGNTDTQYF

D gene: -
V gene: TRBV4-3
J gene: TRBJ2-6
clone size: -
CDR3 DNA: TGCGCCAGCAGCCAAGATTCTGGGTCCTCTGGGGCCAACGTCCTGACTTTC
CDR3 protein: CASSQDSGSSGANVLTF

D gene: TRBD1
V gene: TRBV7-6
J gene: TRBJ2-7
clone size: once
CDR3 DNA: TGTGCCAGCAGCTTAGGACAGGGGGGTTACGAGCAGTACTTC
CDR3 protein: CASSLGQGGYEQYF

D gene: -
V gene: TRBV28
J gene: TRBJ2-3
clone size: -
CDR3 DNA: TGTGCCAGCACGAGGGGTCTAAGCACAGATACGCAGTATTTT
CDR3 protein: CASTRGLSTDTQYF

D gene: TRBD2
V gene: TRBV7-9
J gene: TRBJ2-7
clone size: -
CDR3 DNA: TGTGCCAGCAGCTTACCGCCTAGCGGGAATCGGCTAGACGAGCAGTACTTC
CDR3 protein: CASSLPPSGNRLDEQYF

D gene: -
V gene: TRBV7-9
J gene: TRBJ1-5
clone size: once
CDR3 DNA: TGTGCCAGCAGCTCCGACGGTCCCGGCGGGTCCAATCAGCCCCAGCATTTT
CDR3 protein: CASSSDGPGGSNQPQHF

D gene: -
V gene: TRBV4-1
J gene: TRBJ2-7
clone size: -
CDR3 DNA: TGCGCCACCAGCCCCCAGGAGATATCCTACGAGCAGTACTTC
CDR3 protein: CATSPQEISYEQYF

D gene: -
V gene: TRBV7-9
J gene: TRBJ2-7
clone size: -
CDR3 DNA: TGTGCCAGCAGCCCCCCGCGGTCCTACGAGCAGTACTTC
CDR3 protein: CASSPPRSYEQYF

D gene: -
V gene: TRBV2
J gene: TRBJ2-1
clone size: -
CDR3 DNA: TGTGCCAGCACTCCGGGGTACAATGAGCAGTTCTTC
CDR3 protein: CASTPGYNEQFF

D gene: -
V gene: TRBV7-9
J gene: TRBJ2-3
clone size: -
CDR3 DNA: TGTGCCAGCAGCTACACAAGCCTGACGCAGTATTTT
CDR3 protein: CASSYTSLTQYF

D gene: -
V gene: TRBV21-1
J gene: TRBJ2-1
clone size: -
CDR3 DNA: TGTGCCAGCAGTCAACCTAGGAAATTGATCTATGAGCAGTTCTTC
CDR3 protein: CASSQPRKLIYEQFF

D gene: -
V gene: TRBV18
J gene: TRBJ2-1
clone size: -
CDR3 DNA: TGTGCCAGCTCACCAGGATCGACAGGGACAGCGGGAGATGGGAGGCATGAGCAGTTCTTC
CDR3 protein: CASSPGSTGTAGDGRHEQFF

D gene: -
V gene: TRBV7-9
J gene: TRBJ2-7
clone size: -
CDR3 DNA: TGTGCCAGCAGCTTAGGGGGCGGGACCTCGTTC
CDR3 protein: CASSLGGGTSF